The rows below give T cell receptor beta chains drawn from one sample of a study of cytotoxic CD8 clonotypes in ibrutinib-treated CLL. Assay: immunoSEQ multiplex PCR; the TCRdb copy retains only in-frame clones and omits some. Among over 200,000 clones listed, 70% were seen once. The specimen was PBMCs, collected after 12 months of ibrutinib treatment. The receptors here all came from a human donor with chronic lymphocytic leukemia. Each CDR3 is given with its conserved first and last residue. Fields, in order: V gene, clone size, D gene, J gene, CDR3 DNA, CDR3 protein. D genes are given only for firm matches. The size field is filled for only some rows; it gives once, few, many or a size class.

v_call: TRBV6-5
clone_size: -
d_call: TRBD1
j_call: TRBJ2-4
cdr3_nt: TGTGCCAGCAGCCTCCATGCGGGACAGGGGAACATTCAGTACTTC
cdr3_aa: CASSLHAGQGNIQYF

v_call: TRBV11-2
clone_size: -
d_call: TRBD2
j_call: TRBJ2-3
cdr3_nt: TGTGCCAGCAGCTTAGCGGGGGGGCCTTGGGATACGCAGTATTTT
cdr3_aa: CASSLAGGPWDTQYF

v_call: TRBV12-5
clone_size: -
d_call: -
j_call: TRBJ1-6
cdr3_nt: TGTGCTAGTGGTTGGGCCGGGAGTTCACCCCTCCACTTT
cdr3_aa: CASGWAGSSPLHF

v_call: TRBV6-6
clone_size: -
d_call: -
j_call: TRBJ2-1
cdr3_nt: TGTGCCAGCAGTTACTCGGGACAACTTAACAATGAGCAGTTCTTC
cdr3_aa: CASSYSGQLNNEQFF

v_call: TRBV4-2
clone_size: -
d_call: -
j_call: TRBJ2-1
cdr3_nt: TGTGCCAGCAGCCAAATCGGACAGTACAATGAGCAGTTCTTC
cdr3_aa: CASSQIGQYNEQFF

v_call: TRBV29-1
clone_size: -
d_call: -
j_call: TRBJ2-3
cdr3_nt: TGCAGCGTTGTATTCAGGGGAGATACGCAGTATTTT
cdr3_aa: CSVVFRGDTQYF

v_call: TRBV29-1
clone_size: few
d_call: -
j_call: TRBJ1-2
cdr3_nt: TGCAGCGTGCTTGATGCCAGGGGCGCGAGTGGCTACACCTTC
cdr3_aa: CSVLDARGASGYTF

v_call: TRBV15
clone_size: -
d_call: -
j_call: TRBJ1-5
cdr3_nt: TGTGCCACCAGCAGAGAGGCTGGATATCAGCCCCAGCATTTT
cdr3_aa: CATSREAGYQPQHF

v_call: TRBV5-1
clone_size: -
d_call: -
j_call: TRBJ1-2
cdr3_nt: TGCGCCAGCAGTGGCGGTTCGGTTTACGATGGCTACACCTTC
cdr3_aa: CASSGGSVYDGYTF

v_call: TRBV18
clone_size: -
d_call: -
j_call: TRBJ2-1
cdr3_nt: TGTGCCAGCTCACCCGATAGCGGAGAGCAGTTCTTC
cdr3_aa: CASSPDSGEQFF

v_call: TRBV29-1
clone_size: -
d_call: -
j_call: TRBJ2-3
cdr3_nt: TGCAGCGTTGAACCAGGGGAAGGTACGCAGTATTTT
cdr3_aa: CSVEPGEGTQYF

v_call: TRBV30
clone_size: few
d_call: -
j_call: TRBJ1-2
cdr3_nt: TGTGCCTGGGAAGACGTGACTAACTATGGCTACACCTTC
cdr3_aa: CAWEDVTNYGYTF

v_call: TRBV6-6
clone_size: -
d_call: -
j_call: TRBJ1-5
cdr3_nt: TGTGCCAGCAGTTACAGACAGGTTAATCAGCCCCAGCATTTT
cdr3_aa: CASSYRQVNQPQHF

v_call: TRBV28
clone_size: few
d_call: TRBD1
j_call: TRBJ1-5
cdr3_nt: TGTGCCAGCAGTTTGATTCGGACAGGGCATCAGCCCCAGCATTTT
cdr3_aa: CASSLIRTGHQPQHF

v_call: TRBV27
clone_size: -
d_call: -
j_call: TRBJ2-3
cdr3_nt: TGTGCCAGCAGTCCGGGACTTTACAACACAGATACGCAGTATTTT
cdr3_aa: CASSPGLYNTDTQYF

v_call: TRBV30
clone_size: -
d_call: -
j_call: TRBJ1-2
cdr3_nt: TGTGCCTGGAGGGAAACAGGGACCCGCGCTGGCTACACCTTC
cdr3_aa: CAWRETGTRAGYTF

v_call: TRBV7-2
clone_size: -
d_call: TRBD2
j_call: TRBJ2-1
cdr3_nt: TGTGCCAGCAGCTTAGCGGGCGGGGGAAGAAACAATGAGCAGTTCTTC
cdr3_aa: CASSLAGGGRNNEQFF

v_call: TRBV19
clone_size: -
d_call: -
j_call: TRBJ1-1
cdr3_nt: TGTGCCAGTAGTATGAACAGGGTTGGTACTGAAGCTTTCTTT
cdr3_aa: CASSMNRVGTEAFF

v_call: TRBV30
clone_size: -
d_call: -
j_call: TRBJ1-3
cdr3_nt: TGTGCCTGGAGTTTTCGGACGGCTGGAAACACCATATATTTT
cdr3_aa: CAWSFRTAGNTIYF

v_call: TRBV6-5
clone_size: -
d_call: -
j_call: TRBJ2-7
cdr3_nt: TGTGCCAGCACAGCGTCCGGGACTGAGGGGGAGCAGTACTTC
cdr3_aa: CASTASGTEGEQYF

v_call: TRBV29-1
clone_size: -
d_call: -
j_call: TRBJ1-2
cdr3_nt: TGCAGCGTTGCTGGCAGCCCGCTAGGAGTCTATGGCTACACCTTC
cdr3_aa: CSVAGSPLGVYGYTF

v_call: TRBV4-2
clone_size: -
d_call: -
j_call: TRBJ2-7
cdr3_nt: TGTGCCAGCAGCCAACCTCCCTCCTACGAGCAGTACTTC
cdr3_aa: CASSQPPSYEQYF

v_call: TRBV6-5
clone_size: few
d_call: -
j_call: TRBJ2-2
cdr3_nt: TGTGCCAGCAGATCCAGACCGAGCACCGGGGAGCTGTTTTTT
cdr3_aa: CASRSRPSTGELFF

v_call: TRBV27
clone_size: -
d_call: TRBD1
j_call: TRBJ1-2
cdr3_nt: TGTGCCAGCAGTTTTCAGCCGACAGGGAGCCTTGGGGGCTACACCTTC
cdr3_aa: CASSFQPTGSLGGYTF

v_call: TRBV27
clone_size: -
d_call: TRBD1
j_call: TRBJ1-5
cdr3_nt: TGTGCCAGCAGTTTATTGGGACAGGGAAACAGCAATCAGCCCCAGCATTTT
cdr3_aa: CASSLLGQGNSNQPQHF

v_call: TRBV4-2
clone_size: few
d_call: -
j_call: TRBJ1-1
cdr3_nt: TGTGCCAGCAGCCAGGGGTTGACTGAAGCTTTCTTT
cdr3_aa: CASSQGLTEAFF

v_call: TRBV4-2
clone_size: -
d_call: -
j_call: TRBJ1-2
cdr3_nt: TGTGCCAGCAGCCAAGATTCCACAGGTCTTAACTATGGCTACACCTTC
cdr3_aa: CASSQDSTGLNYGYTF

v_call: TRBV7-3
clone_size: once
d_call: TRBD1
j_call: TRBJ1-3
cdr3_nt: TGCGCCAGCAGGCGGACAGGATCTGGAAACACCATATATTTT
cdr3_aa: CASRRTGSGNTIYF

v_call: TRBV11-3
clone_size: once
d_call: -
j_call: TRBJ2-3
cdr3_nt: TGTGCCAGCAGCTTAGTAGTGACTAGCACAGATACGCAGTATTTT
cdr3_aa: CASSLVVTSTDTQYF

v_call: TRBV30
clone_size: few
d_call: -
j_call: TRBJ1-5
cdr3_nt: TGTGCCTGGAGTGCCGGGGGCAATCAGCCCCAGCATTTT
cdr3_aa: CAWSAGGNQPQHF

v_call: TRBV6-5
clone_size: -
d_call: -
j_call: TRBJ1-2
cdr3_nt: TGTGCCAGCGGACAATTTTATGGCTACACCTTC
cdr3_aa: CASGQFYGYTF

v_call: TRBV27
clone_size: -
d_call: -
j_call: TRBJ1-6
cdr3_nt: TGTGCCAGCAGATTCACATCAGGGCCCGAATTCCCCCTCCACTTT
cdr3_aa: CASRFTSGPEFPLHF

v_call: TRBV27
clone_size: -
d_call: TRBD2
j_call: TRBJ2-7
cdr3_nt: TGTGCCAGCAGTCCGACTAGCGGATTATCCTACGAGCAGTACTTC
cdr3_aa: CASSPTSGLSYEQYF

v_call: TRBV19
clone_size: -
d_call: TRBD1
j_call: TRBJ2-7
cdr3_nt: TGTGCCAGTAGTAAGGACAGGGCCGACGAGCAGTACTTC
cdr3_aa: CASSKDRADEQYF

v_call: TRBV29-1
clone_size: -
d_call: TRBD1
j_call: TRBJ1-5
cdr3_nt: TGCAGCGTCGCCACAGGGGGCGGCAATCAGCCCCAGCATTTT
cdr3_aa: CSVATGGGNQPQHF

v_call: TRBV4-1
clone_size: -
d_call: -
j_call: TRBJ1-1
cdr3_nt: TGCGCCAGCAGACCTATAGACGCATACACTGAAGCTTTCTTT
cdr3_aa: CASRPIDAYTEAFF

v_call: TRBV29-1
clone_size: -
d_call: TRBD1
j_call: TRBJ2-1
cdr3_nt: TGCAGCGTGGCGACAGGGGGCAATGAGCAGTTCTTC
cdr3_aa: CSVATGGNEQFF

v_call: TRBV29-1
clone_size: -
d_call: -
j_call: TRBJ1-5
cdr3_nt: TGCAGCGTTGGGAATAGCAATCAGCCCCAGCATTTT
cdr3_aa: CSVGNSNQPQHF

v_call: TRBV5-1
clone_size: once
d_call: -
j_call: TRBJ1-2
cdr3_nt: TGCGCCAGCAGCTTGTTTGTTGCGGGAAACTATGGCTACACCTTC
cdr3_aa: CASSLFVAGNYGYTF

v_call: TRBV7-9
clone_size: -
d_call: -
j_call: TRBJ2-5
cdr3_nt: TGTGCCAGCAGCTTTTCGACAGTGGTTGAGACCCAGTACTTC
cdr3_aa: CASSFSTVVETQYF

v_call: TRBV7-2
clone_size: few
d_call: -
j_call: TRBJ2-3
cdr3_nt: TGTGCCAGCAGCTCATTAGATACGCAGTATTTT
cdr3_aa: CASSSLDTQYF

v_call: TRBV20-1
clone_size: few
d_call: -
j_call: TRBJ2-3
cdr3_nt: TGCAGTGCCAAACTCCCTTTGGGGCAGTATTTT
cdr3_aa: CSAKLPLGQYF

v_call: TRBV28
clone_size: -
d_call: TRBD1
j_call: TRBJ2-2
cdr3_nt: TGTGCCAGCAGTGGAACCGGGACAGGGTACACCGGGGAGCTGTTTTTT
cdr3_aa: CASSGTGTGYTGELFF

v_call: TRBV27
clone_size: -
d_call: -
j_call: TRBJ1-6
cdr3_nt: TGTGCCAGCAGGCTGGGTAGCGGCGTTTCACCCCTCCACTTT
cdr3_aa: CASRLGSGVSPLHF

v_call: TRBV19
clone_size: -
d_call: -
j_call: TRBJ2-2
cdr3_nt: TGTGCCAGTAGTATTGCGACCGCCATTACCGGGGAGCTGTTTTTT
cdr3_aa: CASSIATAITGELFF

v_call: TRBV29-1
clone_size: -
d_call: -
j_call: TRBJ1-1
cdr3_nt: TGCAGCGTTGTTGGTGCAGGGAGGACTGAAGCTTTCTTT
cdr3_aa: CSVVGAGRTEAFF

v_call: TRBV19
clone_size: -
d_call: -
j_call: TRBJ1-1
cdr3_nt: TGTGCCAGTAGTTGGCAGAAGAACACTGAAGCTTTCTTT
cdr3_aa: CASSWQKNTEAFF

v_call: TRBV18
clone_size: -
d_call: TRBD2
j_call: TRBJ2-7
cdr3_nt: TGTGCCAGCTCACATACTAGCGGATCGGAGCAGTACTTC
cdr3_aa: CASSHTSGSEQYF

v_call: TRBV19
clone_size: -
d_call: -
j_call: TRBJ1-5
cdr3_nt: TGTGCCAGTAGTATGGGGGTTGTGGCCCAGCATTTT
cdr3_aa: CASSMGVVAQHF

v_call: TRBV7-2
clone_size: -
d_call: -
j_call: TRBJ2-7
cdr3_nt: TGTGCCAGCAGCTTATGGGCAACTAGCAGCGAGCAGTACTTC
cdr3_aa: CASSLWATSSEQYF

v_call: TRBV28
clone_size: once
d_call: TRBD1
j_call: TRBJ2-7
cdr3_nt: TGTGCCAGCAGGCGGACAGGGGGGCGCGAGCAGTACTTC
cdr3_aa: CASRRTGGREQYF

v_call: TRBV30
clone_size: -
d_call: TRBD1
j_call: TRBJ1-5
cdr3_nt: TGTGCCTGGAGTGAAAGGACAGGGAAGTCGTATCAGCCCCAGCATTTT
cdr3_aa: CAWSERTGKSYQPQHF

v_call: TRBV27
clone_size: -
d_call: -
j_call: TRBJ2-1
cdr3_nt: TGTGCCAGCAGTCCCAGTTACAATGAGCAGTTCTTC
cdr3_aa: CASSPSYNEQFF

v_call: TRBV5-1
clone_size: -
d_call: -
j_call: TRBJ1-1
cdr3_nt: TGCGCCAGCAGCCCCCGGTTAACGGGATATGGGGGTCCTGAAGCTTTCTTT
cdr3_aa: CASSPRLTGYGGPEAFF

v_call: TRBV6-5
clone_size: once
d_call: -
j_call: TRBJ2-7
cdr3_nt: TGTGCCAGCAGTTTACGCAGGGTCCACGAGCAGTACTTC
cdr3_aa: CASSLRRVHEQYF

v_call: TRBV25-1
clone_size: -
d_call: -
j_call: TRBJ1-4
cdr3_nt: TGTGCCAGCAGTGAATCTCTGGGGGGGAGTGGACTGTTTTTT
cdr3_aa: CASSESLGGSGLFF

v_call: TRBV14
clone_size: -
d_call: -
j_call: TRBJ1-1
cdr3_nt: TGTGCCAGCAGCCATTGGGGGCAGAACACTGAAGCTTTCTTT
cdr3_aa: CASSHWGQNTEAFF